Shown below are 10 T cell receptor beta chains from a single sample sequenced in a study of T cell responses to AZD1222 COVID-19 vaccine. Only in-frame clones appear in the TCRdb table, and some are missing; sequencing was by immunoSEQ multiplex PCR. This sample carries 95,000 to 150,000 clones, roughly 88% of them seen once, and the ten largest clones take about 5%. This specimen was peripheral blood, taken on day 0 of AZD1222 vaccination. These receptors originate from an adult in good health.

The V and J genes are TRBV7-3 and TRBJ2-3, with 10 bases aligning to TRBD2. The length of the CDR3 is 15 residues. With V trimmed by 2 bases and J by 7 bases, 6 bases remained unmatched. Germline CDR1 and CDR2: SGHTA and FQGTGA. The CDR3 coding sequence is TGTGCCAGCAGCTTAGTAGCGGGGGGCGGTTATACGCAGTATTTT. Encoded protein: CASSLVAGGGYTQYF.

The V and J genes are TRBV7-9 and TRBJ1-6; 8 bases are a match to TRBD1. V lost 3 bases, J lost 7 bases, and 2 bases stayed unmatched. The CDR3 has 14 amino acids. CDR1 is SEHNR and CDR2 is FQNEAQ in the germline V gene (reference sequence). CDR3 loop: CASSLTGVNSPLHF. CDR3 bases: TGTGCCAGCAGCTTGACAGGGGTAAATTCACCCCTCCACTTT.

V is TRBV3-1 (or the pseudogene TRBV3-2) and J is TRBJ2-3; D uncertain. Trimming removed 2 bases at V and 5 bases at J, with 8 bases between. The CDR3 consists of 13 residues. In germline, CDR1 is LGHDT, CDR2 YNNKEL (reference sequence). The CDR3 loop reads CASSQPFGDTQYF. In DNA, the CDR3 is TGTGCCAGCAGCCAACCCTTTGGAGATACGCAGTATTTT.

This clone was seen only a few times. The chain is built from TRBV13 and TRBJ1-5, with TRBD1 as a possible D gene (5 bases). Trimming took 5 bases from V and 1 from J, leaving 18 bases between them. Germline lookup yields CDR1 PRHDT and CDR2 FYEKMQ (reference sequence). This CDR3 is built from 17 residues. Here the CDR3 reads CASSRFSRGTSNQPQHF. The CDR3 DNA follows: TGTGCCAGCAGCCGATTTAGTAGAGGGACCAGCAATCAGCCCCAGCATTTT.

This clone was seen a single time. The J gene is TRBJ2-3, the V gene TRBV14; D gene uncertain. Trimming shortened V by 0 bases and J by 0 bases, and 16 bases separated the two germline ends. Germline CDR1 and CDR2: SGHDN and FVKESK. The CDR3 has 18 residues. The CDR3 bases are TGTGCCAGCAGCCAAGATGGGCCAGGATCTTATAGCACAGATACGCAGTATTTT. Residues: CASSQDGPGSYSTDTQYF.

This chain uses TRBV18 with TRBJ1-2, with 7 bases aligning to TRBD1. CDR3 size: 15 residues. V gave up 3 bases and J gave up 1 base; unmatched junction bases: 5. Germline CDR1 and CDR2: KGHSH and LQKENI. The DNA for the CDR3 is TGTGCCAGCTCACCGACAGGGTCTCTTAACTATGGCTACACCTTC. Its protein is CASSPTGSLNYGYTF.

J is TRBJ1-1 and V is TRBV6-2 or TRBV6-3, with 7 bases identical to TRBD1. The CDR3 is 14 residues long. Germline V lookup: CDR1 MNHEY, CDR2 SVGEGT. V was clipped by 5 bases and J by 6 bases; unmatched bases: 9. The CDR3 reads CASSRYYQGAEAFF. The CDR3, as DNA: TGTGCCAGCAGTCGATACTACCAGGGGGCTGAAGCTTTCTTT.

The V gene is TRBV12-3 or TRBV12-4, the J gene TRBJ1-1; 8 bases align to TRBD1. CDR3 length: 12 amino acids. Trimming cost V 1 base and J 11 bases; bases outside gene matches: 3. As DNA, the CDR3 is TGTGCCAGCAGTTTAGGGACAGGGCCTGCTTTCTTT. Its protein is CASSLGTGPAFF.

This clone was seen only a few times. This sequence joins TRBV27 and TRBJ2-3; 11 positions agree with TRBD2. V lost 3 bases, J lost 2 bases, and 1 base stayed unmatched. CDR1 and CDR2 (germline): MNHEY, SMNVEV (reference sequence). The CDR3 covers 15 residues. The CDR3 reads CASSFSGGATDTQYF. The CDR3 DNA reads as TGTGCCAGCAGTTTTAGCGGGGGGGCCACAGATACGCAGTATTTT.

The rearrangement joins TRBV15 to TRBJ1-3, with unresolved D. V lost 0 bases, J lost 0 bases, and 9 bases lay in between. Looked up from germline, CDR1 is LNHNV and CDR2 is YYDKDF (reference sequence). The CDR3 sequence is 16 residues long. The CDR3 DNA is TGTGCCACCAGCAGAGATTTGGGTGTCTCTGGAAACACCATATATTTT. It specifies CATSRDLGVSGNTIYF.